These 19 T cell receptor beta chains were all obtained from the same sample, sequenced in a study of Graves' ophthalmopathy and Graves' hyperthyroidism. Amplification of the TCR beta CDR3 regions used RNA transcripts (as template). HTBI primers primed a first-round RT-PCR, and a second-round multiplex PCR followed. TCRdb recomputed calls from the multiplex PCR reads with MiXCR, one row per CDR3 protein. Of more than 300,000 distinct CDR3 sequences in the sample, approximately 15% were seen once. The sequenced sample consisted of peripheral blood. Receptor source: a woman aged 18-35 years with stable Graves' hyperthyroidism.

The chain employs TRBV18 and TRBJ2-6; D is possibly TRBD2 (6 bases). V was clipped by 3 bases and J by 2 bases, with 17 bases between them. The CDR3 loop spans 18 amino acids. Germline assignment: CDR1 KGHSH and CDR2 LQKENI. In DNA form, the CDR3 reads TGTGCCAGCTCACCCCCGTACGGGGACTTCCCTGGGGCCAACGTCCTGACTTTC. Translating it yields CASSPPYGDFPGANVLTF.

This clonotype was picked up many times. V and J are TRBV10-3 and TRBJ2-7, with 13 bases that match TRBD2. The CDR3 has 13 amino acids. In germline, CDR1 is ENHRY, CDR2 SYGVKD. Losses at the gene ends were 9 bases for V and 7 bases for J; bases not matched to a gene: 6. The CDR3 nucleotides are TGTGCCATGAGGACTAGCGGGGGTAAAGAGCAGTACTTC. Protein product: CAMRTSGGKEQYF.

This clonotype was seen repeatedly, ten times or more. V usage is TRBV18 and J usage is TRBJ2-5; 10 positions agree with TRBD2. CDR3 length: 18 amino acids. The ends lost 2 bases at V and 3 bases at J; junction bases unmatched: 12. Germline CDR1 and CDR2: KGHSH and LQKENI. CDR3 amino acids: CASSPLFLAGVGKETQYF. CDR3 coding DNA: TGTGCCAGCTCACCATTATTCCTAGCGGGGGTTGGAAAAGAGACCCAGTACTTC.

As concerns this clonotype: A much bigger clone sits one base away, suggesting this may be a read error. The chain couples TRBV11-2 to TRBJ2-7, with 9 bases fitting TRBD1. This CDR3 is 13 amino acids long. Germline V lookup: CDR1 SGHAT, CDR2 FQNNGV. V was clipped by 9 bases and J by 3 bases; unmatched bases: 6. In DNA, the CDR3 is TGTGCCAGTTCAACAGGGGGCTTCTACGAGCAGTACTTC. This sequence encodes CASSTGGFYEQYF.

This clonotype occurred many times. The chain couples TRBV6-2 or TRBV6-3 to TRBJ1-6; 8 bases align to TRBD1. CDR1 MNHEY and CDR2 SVGEGT come from the germline V gene. The CDR3 has 14 amino acids. V dropped 7 bases and J dropped 14; count of bases not matched to a gene: 13. The CDR3 nucleotides are TGTGCCAGCACCATACGAAGGGACAGGTTTGCCCTCCACTTT. It is translated as CASTIRRDRFALHF.

In its sample, this clonotype was seen many times. This chain's CDR3 is CASSLVTGLNTEAFF. CDR3 nucleotides: TGTGCCAGCAGCCTAGTGACAGGTTTGAACACTGAAGCTTTCTTT. The chain employs TRBV7-2 and TRBJ1-1, with a tentative D call TRBD1 (6 bases). CDR3 length equals 15 residues. Germline CDR1 reads SGHTA; CDR2 reads FQGNSA. Trimming stripped 5 bases from V and 0 bases from J, with 13 bases between.

At least ten counts were recorded for this clonotype. This rearrangement joins TRBV7-2 to TRBJ1-2; D may be TRBD1 (6 bases). CDR3 length equals 15 residues. With 1 base removed from V and 8 bases from J, the gap between germline ends came to 17 bases. CDR1 is SGHTA and CDR2 is FQGNSA in the germline V gene. The CDR3 sequence is CASSLVPPRGDGYTF. The DNA of the CDR3 is TGTGCCAGCAGCTTAGTCCCCCCCAGGGGAGACGGCTACACCTTC.

This clonotype was recorded many times. V is TRBV3-1 and J is TRBJ1-1; TRBD1 aligns across 8 bases. V was clipped by 4 bases and J by 5 bases; unmatched bases: 6. CDR3 length: 14 amino acids. In germline, CDR1 is LGHDT, CDR2 YNNKEL (reference sequence). CDR3 DNA sequence: TGTGCCAGCAGCCGTACAGGGGGAACGACTGAAGCTTTCTTT. As protein: CASSRTGGTTEAFF.

This clonotype was seen repeatedly, ten times or more. The chain couples TRBV6-1 to TRBJ2-3; a weak D match, TRBD1 (7 bases). CDR1 is MNHNS, CDR2 SASEGT, per germline. CDR3 size: 17 residues. Trimming left V 3 bases short and J 0 bases short, with 16 bases between. CDR3 loop: CASSERAGGTSTDTQYF. The CDR3 nucleotides read TGTGCCAGCAGTGAGAGGGCAGGGGGGACTAGCACAGATACGCAGTATTTT.

Comment on this clonotype: This CDR3 is missing its conserved last phenylalanine or tryptophan, likely due to a read error. V is TRBV12-3 or TRBV12-4 and J is TRBJ1-1; D unclear. The V and J ends lost 6 bases and 1 base respectively, with 9 bases between them. The CDR3 has 13 residues. The CDR3 spells CASSSRRNTEAFV. CDR3 nucleotides: TGTGCCAGCAGCAGCAGGAGGAACACTGAAGCTTTCGTT.

The CDR3, as DNA: TGTGCCAGCAGCCAAGGATTGGGTGGTGGGGAAGCTTTCTTT. This translates into CASSQGLGGGEAFF. The rearrangement uses TRBV14 and TRBJ1-1; D gene uncertain. The V end was cut by 1 base, the J end by 8 bases, with 14 bases between. This CDR3 spans 14 amino acids. Germline V gene data show CDR1 as SGHDN and CDR2 as FVKESK.

There are many counts of this clonotype. The V call is TRBV7-8, the J call TRBJ1-5, with 8 bases fitting TRBD1. V shed 0 bases, J shed 1 base, and the junction held 5 bases outside the gene matches. The V gene's germline CDR1 is SGHVS and CDR2 FQNEAQ. This CDR3 spans 17 amino acids. CDR3 DNA sequence: TGTGCCAGCAGCTTAGCTCAGGGGGCGGACAGCAATCAGCCCCAGCATTTT. It codes for CASSLAQGADSNQPQHF.

This clonotype was seen many times. The rearrangement uses TRBV11-1 and TRBJ1-1; D gene uncertain. The germline V gene encodes CDR1 SGHAT and CDR2 FQDESV (reference sequence). The CDR3 is made up of 12 amino acids. The V gene lost 3 bases and the J gene lost 5 bases, with 7 bases spanning the gap. The CDR3: CASSFLETEAFF. As DNA, the CDR3 is TGTGCCAGCAGCTTTCTGGAGACTGAAGCTTTCTTT.

This clonotype was counted many times. The gene calls are TRBV14 and TRBJ2-7; D might be TRBD1 (6 bases). The germline V and J ends were trimmed by 1 base and 3 bases, with 7 bases remaining between them. The CDR3 has 13 amino acids. CDR1 is SGHDN and CDR2 is FVKESK in the germline V gene. CDR3 sequence: CASSQARGYEQYF. The CDR3 DNA reads as TGTGCCAGCAGCCAAGCCAGGGGCTACGAGCAGTACTTC.

The rearrangement uses TRBV18 and TRBJ1-1; no firm D call. Trimming took off 2 bases at V and 0 bases at J, with 13 bases between the two ends. Germline V CDR1 and CDR2: KGHSH, LQKENI. The CDR3 has 16 amino acids. DNA for the CDR3: TGTGCCAGCTCACCATCATCCCGACGGCTGAACACTGAAGCTTTCTTT. This translates into CASSPSSRRLNTEAFF.

This clonotype has a count of ten or more. The chain carries TRBV2 and TRBJ1-1; D not resolved. The V gene's germline CDR1 is SNHLY and CDR2 FYNNEI. The length of the CDR3 is 14 residues. V lost 6 bases to trimming and J lost 6 bases, with 17 bases between them. CDR3 coding DNA: TGTGCCAGCAGGAGGGCGGAACCAACGCCTGAAGCTTTCTTT. This encodes CASRRAEPTPEAFF. Using reference TRBV2 and TRBJ1-1 for the parts outside the CDR3, the full variable domain is EPEVTQTPSHQVTQMGQEVILRCVPISNHLYFYWYRQILGQKVEFLVSFYNNEISEKSEIFDDQFSVERPDGSNFTLKIRSTKLEDSAMYFCASRRAEPTPEAFFGQGTRLTVV.

This clonotype has ten or more counts. The J gene is TRBJ2-2, the V gene TRBV12-3 or TRBV12-4; either TRBD1 or TRBD2 may supply D (5 bases each). The CDR3 loop spans 17 amino acids. Deletions cut 7 bases from V and 7 bases from J, with 25 bases between. CDR3 sequence: CASINLMSGREIGELFF. The CDR3 nucleotides read TGTGCCAGCATCAATCTAATGTCGGGGCGCGAGATCGGGGAGCTGTTTTTT.

The chain uses TRBV27 and TRBJ1-2, with a possible D match to TRBD1 (6 bases). CDR1 is MNHEY, CDR2 SMNVEV, per germline (reference sequence). V was trimmed by 0 bases and J by 5 bases, leaving 13 bases between them. This CDR3 is 15 amino acids long. The CDR3 sequence: CASSLSGGKGYGYTF. Here the CDR3 DNA reads TGTGCCAGCAGTTTATCCGGGGGCAAGGGGTATGGCTACACCTTC.

The table lists this clonotype with many counts. The V gene is TRBV19, the J gene TRBJ1-5; possibly TRBD1 for D (5 bases). CDR3 size: 12 residues. V lost 6 bases and J 3 bases, leaving 6 bases between the germline ends. The V gene's germline CDR1 is LNHDA and CDR2 SQIVND (reference sequence). CDR3 residues: CASRGANQPQHF. The CDR3 bases are TGTGCCAGTAGAGGGGCCAATCAGCCCCAGCATTTT.